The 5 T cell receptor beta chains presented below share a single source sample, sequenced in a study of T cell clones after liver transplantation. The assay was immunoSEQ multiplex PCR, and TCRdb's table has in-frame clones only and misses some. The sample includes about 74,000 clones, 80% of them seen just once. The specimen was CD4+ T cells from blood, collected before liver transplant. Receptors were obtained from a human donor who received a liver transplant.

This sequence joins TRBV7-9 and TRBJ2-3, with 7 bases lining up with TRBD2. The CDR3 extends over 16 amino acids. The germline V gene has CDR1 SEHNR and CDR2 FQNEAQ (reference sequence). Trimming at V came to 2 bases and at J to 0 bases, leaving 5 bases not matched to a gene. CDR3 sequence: CASSLTGGRSTDTQYF. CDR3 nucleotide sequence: TGTGCCAGCAGCTTAACTGGCGGGAGAAGCACAGATACGCAGTATTTT.

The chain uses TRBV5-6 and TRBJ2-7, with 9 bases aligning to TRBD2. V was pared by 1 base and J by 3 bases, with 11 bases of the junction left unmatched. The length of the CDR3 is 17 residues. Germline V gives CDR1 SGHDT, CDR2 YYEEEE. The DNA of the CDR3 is TGTGCCAGCAGCTTGCTGTCTAGCGGGAAGATGGTCTACGAGCAGTACTTC. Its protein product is CASSLLSSGKMVYEQYF. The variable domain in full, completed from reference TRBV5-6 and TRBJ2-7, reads DAGVTQSPTHLIKTRGQQVTLRCSPKSGHDTVSWYQQALGQGPQFIFQYYEEEERQRGNFPDRFSGHQFPNYSSELNVNALLLGDSALYLCASSLLSSGKMVYEQYFGPGTRLTVT.

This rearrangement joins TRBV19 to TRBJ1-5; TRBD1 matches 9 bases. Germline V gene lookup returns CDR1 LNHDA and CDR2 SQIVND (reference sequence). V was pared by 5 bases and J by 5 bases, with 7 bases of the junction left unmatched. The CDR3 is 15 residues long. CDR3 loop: CASSPTTGGDQPQHF. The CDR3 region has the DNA TGTGCCAGTAGTCCGACGACAGGGGGGGATCAGCCCCAGCATTTT.

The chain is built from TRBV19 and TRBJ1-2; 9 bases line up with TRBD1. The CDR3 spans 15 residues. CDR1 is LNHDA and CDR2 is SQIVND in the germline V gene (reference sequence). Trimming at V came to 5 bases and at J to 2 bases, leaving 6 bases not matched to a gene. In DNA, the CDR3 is TGTGCCAGTAGTGATACAGGGGGCCCAAACTATGGCTACACCTTC. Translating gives CASSDTGGPNYGYTF.

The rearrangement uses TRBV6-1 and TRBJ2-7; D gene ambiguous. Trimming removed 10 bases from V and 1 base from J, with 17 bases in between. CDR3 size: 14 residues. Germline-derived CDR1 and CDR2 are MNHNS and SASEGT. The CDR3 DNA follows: TGTGCCACCGAGGTGACTGATCAATCCTACGAGCAGTACTTC. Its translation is CATEVTDQSYEQYF.